These 32 T cell receptor beta chains were sequenced from one sample in a study of blood T cell repertoires in COVID-19. This table comes from immunoSEQ multiplex PCR, and its TCRdb copy is limited to in-frame clones, with some not included. This sample yields about 240,000 clones, of which about 80% are seen a single time; roughly 2% belongs to the top ten. Specimen: peripheral blood. Receptor source: a man aged 25-40 years who had recovered from COVID-19.

Written as DNA, the CDR3 is TGTGCCAGCAGCTCGCTAGATAGCGGGGGGGCGTATACGCAGTATTTT. Its translation: CASSSLDSGGAYTQYF. The V gene is TRBV5-6, the J gene TRBJ2-3; 11 nucleotides line up with TRBD2. CDR3 length: 16 amino acids. Trimming removed 3 bases from V and 7 bases from J; junction bases left unmatched: 10. Germline V gene sequence: CDR1 SGHDT, CDR2 YYEEEE.

This clone has only one observation. The V gene is TRBV15, the J gene TRBJ1-3; 8 bases fit TRBD1. The CDR3 covers 13 residues. Germline CDR1 reads LNHNV; CDR2 reads YYDKDF (reference sequence). V lost 4 bases, J lost 7 bases, and 3 bases stayed unmatched. The CDR3 region has the DNA TGTGCCACCAGCACTCACAGGGGGAACACCATATATTTT. This sequence encodes CATSTHRGNTIYF.

V and J are TRBV13 and TRBJ1-2; D may be TRBD1 (6 bases). CDR3 length equals 16 residues. Germline-derived CDR1 and CDR2 are PRHDT and FYEKMQ (reference sequence). The ends were cut back, 2 bases at V and 6 bases at J, with 19 bases in the middle. As DNA, the CDR3 is TGTGCCAGCAGCTTATGGGGGCGTGGGGCAAGAGATGGCTACACCTTC. Its protein product is CASSLWGRGARDGYTF.

The sample holds many counts of this clone. This sequence joins TRBV29-1 and TRBJ2-1; maybe TRBD2 (5 bases). With 4 bases removed from V and 9 bases from J, the gap between germline ends came to 10 bases. CDR1 SQVTM and CDR2 ANQGSEA come from the germline V gene. This CDR3 is 11 amino acids long. The CDR3 DNA follows: TGCAGCGTTGTGGGAGTCTTTGAGCAGTTCTTC. The encoded protein is CSVVGVFEQFF.

This chain links TRBV18 with TRBJ2-5; the D is unclear. Germline V lookup: CDR1 KGHSH, CDR2 LQKENI. Trimming took 1 base from V and 5 from J, leaving 11 bases between them. The CDR3 is made up of 14 amino acids. The CDR3 DNA reads as TGTGCCAGCTCACCACAAGTTCACCGGGAGACCCAGTACTTC. This encodes CASSPQVHRETQYF.

The chain employs TRBV7-9 and TRBJ1-2, with TRBD1 as a possible D gene (6 bases). Per germline, CDR1 SEHNR and CDR2 FQNEAQ (reference sequence). Trimming stripped 5 bases from V and 4 bases from J, with 17 bases between. The CDR3 consists of 15 residues. The CDR3 region has the DNA TGTGCCAGCAGCGTCGGACAGTCGGGCGGCTATGGCTACACCTTC. It yields the protein CASSVGQSGGYGYTF.

The chain carries TRBV12-3 or TRBV12-4 and TRBJ1-1, with 7 bases matching TRBD1. V lost 2 bases to trimming and J lost 7 bases; unmatched junction nucleotides: 4. The CDR3 loop spans 13 amino acids. The CDR3 is CASSLTGDSEAFF. CDR3 bases: TGTGCCAGCAGTTTAACAGGGGACAGTGAAGCTTTCTTT.

The V and J genes are TRBV10-3 and TRBJ1-4, with D perhaps matching TRBD1 (5 bases). The V end lost 10 bases, the J end lost 0 bases, and 21 bases lay between the germline ends. The CDR3 covers 17 residues. Germline-derived CDR1 and CDR2 are ENHRY and SYGVKD. The CDR3 DNA sequence: TGTGCCACCATGCGGGGGGAAGGGACCGCAACTAATGAAAAACTGTTTTTT. It yields the protein CATMRGEGTATNEKLFF.

This clone showed up just a few times. The genes are TRBV25-1 and TRBJ2-3; TRBD2 aligns across 9 bases. Germline CDR1 MGHDK, CDR2 SYGVNS. The CDR3 contains 15 residues. The V and J ends lost 3 bases and 2 bases, in that order; junction bases with no gene match: 3. CDR3 sequence: CASSDLAGITDTQYF. The CDR3 DNA is TGTGCCAGCAGTGATCTAGCGGGGATCACAGATACGCAGTATTTT.

On this clone: The sample holds other DNA sequences that translate to the same CDR3. The DNA for the CDR3 is TGTGCCAGCAGCTTGGCCAGCGGGGGCCGGGGGGAGACCCAGTACTTC. This gives the protein CASSLASGGRGETQYF. The chain is built from TRBV5-8 and TRBJ2-5; 8 nucleotides agree with TRBD2. Germline values: CDR1 SGHTS, CDR2 YDEGEE. The trim removed 0 bases at V and 5 bases at J, leaving 9 bases unmatched. The CDR3 has 16 amino acids.

The DNA for the CDR3 is TGTGCCAGCAGCCGGGCAGAGACCCAGTACTTC. Translated: CASSRAETQYF. V and J are TRBV3-1 (or the pseudogene TRBV3-2) and TRBJ2-5; D remains ambiguous. With 4 bases removed from V and 4 bases from J, the gap between germline ends came to 4 bases. This CDR3 is built from 11 residues. CDR1 LGHDT and CDR2 YNNKEL come from the germline V gene (reference sequence).

Details on this clone: The identical CDR3 is also encoded by other nucleotide sequences in the sample. V gene TRBV5-1 combines with J gene TRBJ2-1, with 7 bases lining up with TRBD2. The CDR3 extends over 14 amino acids. The germline gives CDR1 SGHRS, CDR2 YFSETQ. J lost 3 bases, V lost 0 bases, and 0 bases had no gene match. Here the CDR3 DNA reads TGCGCCAGCAGCTTGGGCGGGGGCTACAATGAGCAGTTCTTC. Amino acid sequence: CASSLGGGYNEQFF.

There are a few counts of this clone. The chain joins TRBV4-1 to TRBJ1-4; 8 positions match TRBD1. This CDR3 has 16 amino acids. Per the germline V gene, CDR1 is MGHRA and CDR2 is YSYEKL. V was clipped by 4 bases and J by 11 bases; unmatched bases: 15. The CDR3 spells CASSPNRDRRTEKLFF. In nucleotides, the CDR3 is TGCGCCAGCAGCCCCAATAGGGACAGGAGGACGGAGAAACTGTTTTTT.

V usage is TRBV6-5 and J usage is TRBJ1-4; a weak D match, TRBD1 (5 bases). The CDR3 covers 14 residues. The V gene lost 10 bases and the J gene lost 3 bases, with 15 bases spanning the gap. Germline CDR1 MNHEY, CDR2 SVGAGI. DNA of the CDR3: TGTGCCACCGCAGGGTTTATCTCTAATGAAAAACTGTTTTTT. Translated: CATAGFISNEKLFF.

J is TRBJ2-3 and V is TRBV9; D gene uncertain. Germline assignment: CDR1 SGDLS and CDR2 YYNGEE. The CDR3 has 12 amino acids. Trimming left V 1 base short and J 2 bases short, with 2 bases between. CDR3 bases: TGTGCCAGCAGCGTACTCACAGATACGCAGTATTTT. Its protein is CASSVLTDTQYF. Based on the CDR3 plus reference TRBV9 and TRBJ2-3, the full variable domain is DSGVTQTPKHLITATGQRVTLRCSPRSGDLSVYWYQQSLDQGLQFLIQYYNGEERAKGNILERFSAQQFPDLHSELNLSSLELGDSALYFCASSVLTDTQYFGPGTRLTVL.

V usage is TRBV4-1 and J usage is TRBJ2-1, with D maybe TRBD2 (5 bases). The CDR3 runs to 17 residues. From germline, CDR1 is MGHRA and CDR2 YSYEKL. V dropped 1 base and J dropped 3 bases, with 16 bases sitting between them. CDR3 nucleotide sequence: TGCGCCAGCAGCCAAGGACTCCGCGGGTTTGACTACAATGAGCAGTTCTTC. As protein: CASSQGLRGFDYNEQFF.

The chain joins TRBV27 to TRBJ1-2; D call uncertain. CDR1 and CDR2 from the germline V gene are MNHEY and SMNVEV (reference sequence). The CDR3 spans 13 residues. V was shortened by 4 bases and J by 7 bases, with 13 bases between the two germline ends. The CDR3 coding sequence is TGTGCCAGCAGTTCGGCCCACAGCGGTGGCTACACCTTC. Translation gives CASSSAHSGGYTF.

This clone is a singleton in its sample. The CDR3 nucleotides are TGTGCCAGCAGCGACTCAGGGGGACAACTCCGGTACAATGAGCAGTTCTTC. Translating gives CASSDSGGQLRYNEQFF. The rearrangement uses TRBV21-1 and TRBJ2-1; the table's D call of TRBD1 was not tested on the DNA. TRBV21-1 is given as a pseudogene. The CDR3 has 17 residues.

The chain uses TRBV28 and TRBJ2-5, with 10 bases identical to TRBD1. Germline CDR1 is MDHEN and CDR2 is SYDVKM. The V and J ends lost 4 bases and 6 bases, in that order; junction bases with no gene match: 11. The CDR3 contains 16 residues. CDR3 amino acids: CASSSPGQGIGKTQYF. Written as DNA, the CDR3 is TGTGCCAGCAGTTCACCGGGACAGGGGATTGGAAAGACCCAGTACTTC. Full variable domain (outside the CDR3, taken from reference TRBV28 and TRBJ2-5): DVKVTQSSRYLVKRTGEKVFLECVQDMDHENMFWYRQDPGLGLRLIYFSYDVKMKEKGDIPEGYSVSREKKERFSLILESASTNQTSMYLCASSSPGQGIGKTQYFGPGTRLLVL.

V is TRBV19 and J is TRBJ1-2, with a weak D call TRBD1 (5 bases). V shed 4 bases and J shed 4 bases, with 10 bases lying between them. The V gene's germline CDR1 is LNHDA and CDR2 SQIVND (reference sequence). This CDR3 region has 13 residues. The CDR3 coding sequence is TGTGCCAGTAGTAGGGGCCTGTTCTATGGCTACACCTTC. Translated, it gives CASSRGLFYGYTF. The whole variable domain, remainder taken from reference TRBV19 and TRBJ1-2, is DGGITQSPKYLFRKEGQNVTLSCEQNLNHDAMYWYRQDPGQGLRLIYYSQIVNDFQKGDIAEGYSVSREKKESFPLTVTSAQKNPTAFYLCASSRGLFYGYTFGSGTRLTVV.

This clone was seen only once. V gene TRBV12-3 or TRBV12-4 combines with J gene TRBJ2-5; 8 bases are a match to TRBD2. The length of the CDR3 is 13 residues. The trim removed 9 bases at V and 3 bases at J, leaving 6 bases unmatched. The CDR3 protein is CASKRGREETQYF. CDR3 sequence (DNA): TGTGCCAGTAAGCGGGGGAGGGAAGAGACCCAGTACTTC.

The CDR3 loop is CASSQDLVRGPTPNYGYTF. Written as DNA, the CDR3 is TGCGCCAGCAGCCAAGATCTGGTCAGGGGGCCAACCCCTAACTATGGCTACACCTTC. The gene calls are TRBV4-1 and TRBJ1-2; TRBD1 matches 8 bases. Germline V gene data show CDR1 as MGHRA and CDR2 as YSYEKL. Trimming at V came to 0 bases and at J to 0 bases, leaving 12 bases not matched to a gene. The CDR3 length is 19 residues.

The CDR3 protein is CASSPGLAGGSGNTQYF. The CDR3 nucleotides read TGCGCCAGCAGCCCGGGACTAGCGGGGGGAAGTGGTAATACGCAGTATTTT. The gene calls are TRBV5-1 and TRBJ2-3, with 15 bases aligning to TRBD2. The V gene's germline CDR1 is SGHRS and CDR2 YFSETQ. V lost 4 bases to trimming and J lost 7 bases; unmatched junction nucleotides: 10. The CDR3 spans 17 residues. Drawing the rest from reference TRBV5-1 and TRBJ2-3, the complete variable domain is KAGVTQTPRYLIKTRGQQVTLSCSPISGHRSVSWYQQTPGQGLQFLFEYFSETQRNKGNFPGRFSGRQFSNSRSEMNVSTLELGDSALYLCASSPGLAGGSGNTQYFGPGTRLTVL.

The gene calls are TRBV7-9 and TRBJ1-6; D ambiguous. CDR1 is SEHNR and CDR2 is FQNEAQ in the germline V gene (reference sequence). V was cut by 5 bases and J by 11 bases, with 16 bases left in between. The CDR3 length is 14 residues. The CDR3 region is CASSEGPTRAPLHF. Here the CDR3 DNA reads TGTGCCAGCAGCGAGGGCCCGACGCGTGCACCCCTCCACTTT.

The chain couples TRBV5-4 to TRBJ2-1; D perhaps matches TRBD1 (5 bases). The CDR3 has 14 residues. Between the trimmed V and J ends, which lost 5 bases and 3 bases, there was a span of 12 bases. Germline V gene lookup returns CDR1 SGHNT and CDR2 YYREEE (reference sequence). The CDR3 coding sequence is TGTGCCAGCAGGACAGTAGATGACTACAATGAGCAGTTCTTC. It translates to CASRTVDDYNEQFF.

The rearrangement links TRBV19 to TRBJ1-5, with 8 bases aligning to TRBD1. This CDR3 comprises 15 residues. V lost 1 base, J lost 4 bases, and 3 bases stayed unmatched. Germline V gives CDR1 LNHDA, CDR2 SQIVND (reference sequence). The CDR3 reads CASSIVQGGNQPQHF. For the CDR3, the DNA is TGTGCCAGTAGTATAGTACAGGGGGGGAATCAGCCCCAGCATTTT.

This clone was seen only once. The V call is TRBV6-1, the J call TRBJ1-2; 9 bases are a match to TRBD1. There are 16 residues in the CDR3. The V segment lost 0 bases and the J segment 4 bases; nucleotides outside the gene matches: 6. The germline V gene encodes CDR1 MNHNS and CDR2 SASEGT. This chain's CDR3 is CASSEARDRVGYGYTF. The CDR3, as DNA: TGTGCCAGCAGTGAAGCCCGGGACAGGGTCGGCTATGGCTACACCTTC.

This clone was observed once. This chain joins TRBV6-2 or TRBV6-3 and TRBJ1-2; tentatively, D is TRBD1 (5 bases). This CDR3 has 14 amino acids. V lost 2 bases to trimming and J lost 7 bases, with 14 bases between them. CDR1 and CDR2 (germline): MNHEY, SVGEGT. The CDR3 loop is CASSYSQGQAGYTF. CDR3 bases: TGTGCCAGCAGTTACAGTCAGGGTCAAGCTGGCTACACCTTC.

The chain carries TRBV7-9 and TRBJ2-4, with a possible D match to TRBD2 (6 bases). Per the germline V gene, CDR1 is SEHNR and CDR2 is FQNEAQ (reference sequence). The CDR3 is 12 residues long. The ends were cut back, 4 bases at V and 9 bases at J, with 10 bases in the middle. This chain's CDR3 is CASSSDGGIQYF. The CDR3 nucleotides read TGTGCCAGCAGCTCGGACGGGGGCATTCAGTACTTC.

This chain joins TRBV6-4 and TRBJ1-1; the D gene is possibly TRBD1 (5 bases). This CDR3 region has 13 residues. V was shortened by 2 bases and J by 5 bases, with 9 bases between the two germline ends. Germline V lookup: CDR1 MRHNA, CDR2 SNTAGT. CDR3 region: CASSDQGPTEAFF. CDR3 sequence (DNA): TGTGCCAGCAGTGACCAGGGTCCGACTGAAGCTTTCTTT.

This clone was detected ten times or more. The CDR3 protein is CAISPRAGSYGYTF. In nucleotides, the CDR3 is TGTGCCATCAGCCCCCGAGCGGGCAGCTATGGCTACACCTTC. The genes are TRBV10-3 and TRBJ1-2; D is unresolved. Germline CDR1 and CDR2: ENHRY and SYGVKD. With 6 bases removed from V and 4 bases from J, the gap between germline ends came to 15 bases. The CDR3 is 14 amino acids.

This clone appeared a single time. The chain carries TRBV4-1 and TRBJ2-7; 7 bases fit TRBD1. The CDR3 extends over 15 amino acids. Germline V gives CDR1 MGHRA, CDR2 YSYEKL. J lost 4 bases, V lost 5 bases, and 11 bases had no gene match. The CDR3 DNA reads TGCGCCAGCAGCTATTCCCAGGGGGTAGGGTACGAGCAGTACGTC. It encodes CASSYSQGVGYEQYV.